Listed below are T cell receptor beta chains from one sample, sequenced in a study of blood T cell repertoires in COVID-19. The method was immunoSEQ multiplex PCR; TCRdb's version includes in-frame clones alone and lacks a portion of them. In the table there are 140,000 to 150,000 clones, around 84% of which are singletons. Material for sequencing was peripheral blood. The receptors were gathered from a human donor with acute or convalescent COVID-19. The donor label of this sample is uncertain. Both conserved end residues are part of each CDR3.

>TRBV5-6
CASSPGGGVNTEAFF
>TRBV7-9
CASTLQRGEQFF
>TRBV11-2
CASSLGGRAPYNEQFF
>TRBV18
CASSPNSEMDEKLFF
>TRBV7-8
CASSPLYTDTQYF
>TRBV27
CASSPPTWTGGSYEQYF
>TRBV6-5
CASSYSRRINTEAFF
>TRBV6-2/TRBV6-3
CASSRRTNYGYTF
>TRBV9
CASSKGQGSYEQYF
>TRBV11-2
CASSLGQGVEKLFF
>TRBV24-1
CATREGPDTEAFF
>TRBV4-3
CASSQNAPQGAGGANVLTF
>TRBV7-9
CASSLGTYSNQPQHF
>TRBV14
CASRAQDGPGETQYF